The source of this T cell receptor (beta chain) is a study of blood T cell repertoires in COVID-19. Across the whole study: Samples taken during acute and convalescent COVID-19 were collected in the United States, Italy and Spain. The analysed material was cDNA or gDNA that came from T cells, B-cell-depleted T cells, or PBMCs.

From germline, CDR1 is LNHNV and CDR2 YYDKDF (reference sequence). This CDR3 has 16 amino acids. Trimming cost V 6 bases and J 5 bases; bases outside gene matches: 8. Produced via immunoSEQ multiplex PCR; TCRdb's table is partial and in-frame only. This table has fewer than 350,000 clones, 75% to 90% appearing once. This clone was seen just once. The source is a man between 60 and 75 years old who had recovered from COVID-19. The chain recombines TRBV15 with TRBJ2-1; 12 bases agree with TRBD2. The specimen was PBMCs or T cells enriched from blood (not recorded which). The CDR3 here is CATSPMGLAGDNEQFF. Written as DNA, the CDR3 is TGTGCCACCAGTCCTATGGGACTAGCGGGCGACAATGAGCAGTTCTTC.